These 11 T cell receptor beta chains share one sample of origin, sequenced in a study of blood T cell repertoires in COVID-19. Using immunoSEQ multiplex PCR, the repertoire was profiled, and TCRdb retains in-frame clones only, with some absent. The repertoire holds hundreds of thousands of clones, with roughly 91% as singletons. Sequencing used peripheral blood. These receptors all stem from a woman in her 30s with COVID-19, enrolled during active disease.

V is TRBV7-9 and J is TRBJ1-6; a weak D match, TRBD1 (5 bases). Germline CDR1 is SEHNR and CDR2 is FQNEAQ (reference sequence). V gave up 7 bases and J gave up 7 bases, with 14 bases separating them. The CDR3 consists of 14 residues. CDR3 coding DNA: TGTGCCAGCAACCGGTTCCCAGGGAATTCACCCCTCCACTTT. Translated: CASNRFPGNSPLHF. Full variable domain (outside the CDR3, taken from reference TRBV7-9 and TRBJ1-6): DTGVSQNPRHKITKRGQNVTFRCDPISEHNRLYWYRQTLGQGPEFLTYFQNEAQLEKSRLLSDRFSAERPKGSFSTLEIQRTEQGDSAMYLCASNRFPGNSPLHFGNGTRLTVT.

The CDR3 region is CASSSTGTGGHNDYGYTF. CDR3 in DNA: TGTGCCAGTTCCTCGACCGGGACAGGGGGCCATAACGACTATGGCTACACCTTC. The rearrangement uses TRBV28 and TRBJ1-2, with 12 bases lining up with TRBD1. The J segment lost 3 bases and the V segment lost 9 bases, leaving 17 bases of the junction unmatched. This CDR3 spans 18 amino acids. The germline V gene has CDR1 MDHEN and CDR2 SYDVKM.

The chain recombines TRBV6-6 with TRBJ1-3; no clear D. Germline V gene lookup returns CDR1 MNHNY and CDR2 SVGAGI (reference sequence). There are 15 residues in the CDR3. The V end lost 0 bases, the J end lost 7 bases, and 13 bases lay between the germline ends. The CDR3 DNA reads TGTGCCAGCAGTTACTCTCGGGAGGGCCCGAACACCATATATTTT. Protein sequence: CASSYSREGPNTIYF.

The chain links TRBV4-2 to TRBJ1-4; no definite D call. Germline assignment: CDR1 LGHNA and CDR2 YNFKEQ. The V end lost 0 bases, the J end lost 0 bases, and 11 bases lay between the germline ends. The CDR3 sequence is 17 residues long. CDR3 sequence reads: CASSQEARRATNEKLFF. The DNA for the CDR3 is TGTGCCAGCAGCCAAGAGGCCAGGCGTGCAACTAATGAAAAACTGTTTTTT.

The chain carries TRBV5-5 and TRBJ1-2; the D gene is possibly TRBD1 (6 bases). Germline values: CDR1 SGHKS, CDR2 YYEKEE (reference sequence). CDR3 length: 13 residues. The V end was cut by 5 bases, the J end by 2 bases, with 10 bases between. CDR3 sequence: CASRLTGNYGYTF. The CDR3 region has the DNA TGTGCCAGCAGACTTACAGGGAACTATGGCTACACCTTC.

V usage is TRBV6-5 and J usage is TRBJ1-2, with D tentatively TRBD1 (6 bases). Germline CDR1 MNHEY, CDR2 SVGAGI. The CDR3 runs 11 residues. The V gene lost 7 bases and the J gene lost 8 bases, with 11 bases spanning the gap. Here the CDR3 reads CASKQGGGYTF. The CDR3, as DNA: TGTGCCAGCAAACAGGGTGGCGGCTACACCTTC.

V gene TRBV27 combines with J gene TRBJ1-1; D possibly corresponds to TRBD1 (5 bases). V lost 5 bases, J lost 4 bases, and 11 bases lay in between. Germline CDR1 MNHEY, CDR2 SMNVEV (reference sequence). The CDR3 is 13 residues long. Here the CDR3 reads CASSSWGVTEAFF. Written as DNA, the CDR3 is TGTGCCAGCAGTAGCTGGGGGGTCACTGAAGCTTTCTTT.

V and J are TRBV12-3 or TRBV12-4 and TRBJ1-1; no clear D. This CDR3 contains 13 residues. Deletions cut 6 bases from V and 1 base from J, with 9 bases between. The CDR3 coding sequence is TGTGCCAGCAGGCGACTGACGAACACTGAAGCTTTCTTT. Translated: CASRRLTNTEAFF.

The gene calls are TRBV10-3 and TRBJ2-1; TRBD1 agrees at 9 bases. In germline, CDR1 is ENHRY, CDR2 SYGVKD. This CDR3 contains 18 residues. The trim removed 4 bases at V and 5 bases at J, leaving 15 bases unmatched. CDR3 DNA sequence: TGTGCCATCAGTGGTACACGGGGACAGGGAGAATCCAACAATGAGCAGTTCTTC. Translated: CAISGTRGQGESNNEQFF.

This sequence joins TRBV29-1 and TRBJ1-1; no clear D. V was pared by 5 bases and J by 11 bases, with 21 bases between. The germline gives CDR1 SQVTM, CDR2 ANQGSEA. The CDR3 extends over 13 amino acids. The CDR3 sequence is CSVSGRHLSSAFF. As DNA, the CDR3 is TGCAGCGTTTCCGGCCGACATCTTTCGTCCGCTTTCTTT.

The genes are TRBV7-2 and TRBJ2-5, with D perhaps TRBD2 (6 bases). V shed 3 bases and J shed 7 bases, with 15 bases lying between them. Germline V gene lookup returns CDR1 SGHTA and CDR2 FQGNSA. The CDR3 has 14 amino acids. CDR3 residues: CASSLAGTAGTQYF. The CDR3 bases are TGTGCCAGCAGCTTGGCGGGGACTGCAGGGACCCAGTACTTC.